These 4 T cell receptor beta chains came from one sample sequenced in a study of blood T cell repertoires in COVID-19. The assay was immunoSEQ multiplex PCR, and TCRdb's table has in-frame clones only and misses some. The table lists 95,000 to 150,000 clones, 90% of them singletons. The sequencing input was peripheral blood. These TCRs come from a woman aged 55-69 years with COVID-19, enrolled during active disease.

This rearrangement joins TRBV29-1 to TRBJ2-2; unclear D gene. The V gene's germline CDR1 is SQVTM and CDR2 ANQGSEA. The CDR3 has 13 residues. Deletions cut 6 bases from V and 2 bases from J, with 10 bases between. The CDR3 here is CSVVDTNTGELFF. CDR3 DNA sequence: TGCAGCGTCGTTGACACTAACACCGGGGAGCTGTTTTTT.

The rearrangement links TRBV11-2 to TRBJ2-7; 12 positions match TRBD2. J lost 3 bases, V lost 9 bases, and 6 bases had no gene match. CDR1 is SGHAT and CDR2 is FQNNGV in the germline V gene. The CDR3 has 14 residues. DNA for the CDR3: TGTGCCAGTACGGGACTAGCGGGTGTCTACGAGCAGTACTTC. Amino acids: CASTGLAGVYEQYF.

This clone was seen a few times. This chain's CDR3 is CSVAGGQGADIQYF. The CDR3 DNA reads TGCAGCGTTGCGGGGGGACAGGGGGCTGACATTCAGTACTTC. The J gene is TRBJ2-4, the V gene TRBV29-1, with 12 bases matching TRBD1. CDR3 length: 14 amino acids. From germline, CDR1 is SQVTM and CDR2 ANQGSEA. Trimming cost V 4 bases and J 8 bases; bases outside gene matches: 6.

The rearrangement joins TRBV15 to TRBJ2-2; D unclear. The CDR3 is 13 residues long. V dropped 0 bases and J dropped 10 bases, with 9 bases sitting between them. Germline V lookup: CDR1 LNHNV, CDR2 YYDKDF (reference sequence). As DNA, the CDR3 is TGTGCCACCAGCAGAGATCTTGCGTCGGAGCTGTTTTTT. Residues: CATSRDLASELFF.